This TCR beta chain was sequenced for a study of T cell responses to AZD1222 COVID-19 vaccine. Study-wide results and limits: Across the whole spike, CD4 TCRs peaked at regions 160-218 and 743-854.

Points on this clone: Its antigen is not identified.

Clones were read by immunoSEQ multiplex PCR, and TCRdb kept only the in-frame ones, dropping some. The data hold just under 90,000 clones, with 88% observed a single time. In germline, CDR1 is SGHRS, CDR2 YFSETQ. The CDR3 has 15 residues. V lost 4 bases to trimming and J lost 2 bases; unmatched junction nucleotides: 9. This receptor was taken from an adult in good health. The chain couples TRBV5-1 to TRBJ2-7; 7 bases map to TRBD2. The input for sequencing was peripheral blood, taken on day 0 of AZD1222 vaccination. The CDR3 reads CASSQEGRAAYEQYF. CDR3 DNA sequence: TGCGCCAGCAGCCAGGAGGGGAGGGCCGCCTACGAGCAGTACTTC.